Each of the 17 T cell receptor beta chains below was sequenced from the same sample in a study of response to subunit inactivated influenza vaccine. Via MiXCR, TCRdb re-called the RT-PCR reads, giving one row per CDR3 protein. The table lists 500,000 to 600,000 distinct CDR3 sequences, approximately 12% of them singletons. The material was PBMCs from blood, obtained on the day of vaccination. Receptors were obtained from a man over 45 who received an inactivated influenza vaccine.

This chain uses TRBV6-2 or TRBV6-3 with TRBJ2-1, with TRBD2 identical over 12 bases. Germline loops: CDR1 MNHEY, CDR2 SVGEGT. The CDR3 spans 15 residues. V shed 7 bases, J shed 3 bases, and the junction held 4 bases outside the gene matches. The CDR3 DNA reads TGTGCCAGCACCACGGGACTAGCGGGCTACAATGAGCAGTTCTTC. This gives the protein CASTTGLAGYNEQFF.

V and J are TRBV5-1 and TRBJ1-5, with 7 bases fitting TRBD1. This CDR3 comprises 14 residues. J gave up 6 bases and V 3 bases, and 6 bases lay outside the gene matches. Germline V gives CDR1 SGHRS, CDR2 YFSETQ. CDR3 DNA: TGCGCCAGCAGCTGGTCAGGGGGTAGTCAGCCCCAGCATTTT. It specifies CASSWSGGSQPQHF.

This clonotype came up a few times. CDR3 in DNA: TGCAGTGCCTGGCCCGGGACACAATACAATGAGCAGTTCTTC. Amino acids: CSAWPGTQYNEQFF. The chain employs TRBV20-1 and TRBJ2-1; perhaps TRBD1 as D (6 bases). Per the germline V gene, CDR1 is DFQATT and CDR2 is SNEGSKA (reference sequence). The CDR3 is 14 residues long. With 6 bases removed from V and 4 bases from J, the gap between germline ends came to 16 bases.

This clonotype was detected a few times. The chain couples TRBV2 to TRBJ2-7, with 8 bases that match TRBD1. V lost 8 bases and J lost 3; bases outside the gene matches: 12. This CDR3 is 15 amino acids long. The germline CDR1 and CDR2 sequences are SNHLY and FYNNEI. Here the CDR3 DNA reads TGTGCCAGCCGCGGATGGGGACAGGCGATCTACGAGCAGTACTTC. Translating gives CASRGWGQAIYEQYF. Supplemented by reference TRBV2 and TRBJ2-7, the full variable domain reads EPEVTQTPSHQVTQMGQEVILRCVPISNHLYFYWYRQILGQKVEFLVSFYNNEISEKSEIFDDQFSVERPDGSNFTLKIRSTKLEDSAMYFCASRGWGQAIYEQYFGPGTRLTVT.

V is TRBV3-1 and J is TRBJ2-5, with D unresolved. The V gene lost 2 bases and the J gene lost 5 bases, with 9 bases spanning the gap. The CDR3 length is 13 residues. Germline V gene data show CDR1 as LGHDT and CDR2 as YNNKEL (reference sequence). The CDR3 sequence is CASSQKVMETQYF. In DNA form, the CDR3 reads TGTGCCAGCAGCCAAAAAGTCATGGAGACCCAGTACTTC.

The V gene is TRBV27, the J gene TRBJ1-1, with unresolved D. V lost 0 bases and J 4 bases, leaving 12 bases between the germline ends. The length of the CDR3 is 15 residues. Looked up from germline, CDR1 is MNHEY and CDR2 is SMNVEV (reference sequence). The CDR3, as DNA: TGTGCCAGCAGTTTATCGCTCGGCCGGAGCACTGAAGCTTTCTTT. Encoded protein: CASSLSLGRSTEAFF.

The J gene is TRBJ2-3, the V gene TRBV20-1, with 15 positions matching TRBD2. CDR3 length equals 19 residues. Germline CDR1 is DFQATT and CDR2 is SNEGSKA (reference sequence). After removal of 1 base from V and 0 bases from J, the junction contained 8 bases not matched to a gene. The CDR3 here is CSARGWGLAGGTSTDTQYF. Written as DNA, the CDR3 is TGCAGTGCTAGAGGGTGGGGACTAGCGGGAGGAACTAGCACAGATACGCAGTATTTT.

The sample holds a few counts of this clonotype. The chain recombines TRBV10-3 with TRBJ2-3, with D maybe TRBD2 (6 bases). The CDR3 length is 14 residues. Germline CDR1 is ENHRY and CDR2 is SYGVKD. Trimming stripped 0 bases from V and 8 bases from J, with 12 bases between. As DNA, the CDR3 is TGTGCCATCAGTGAGTCGGCCCGGGGACTTACGCAGTATTTT. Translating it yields CAISESARGLTQYF.

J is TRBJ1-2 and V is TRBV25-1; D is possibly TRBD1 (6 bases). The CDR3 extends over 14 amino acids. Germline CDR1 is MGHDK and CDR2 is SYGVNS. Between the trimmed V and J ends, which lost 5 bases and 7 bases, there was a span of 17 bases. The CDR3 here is CASSPGTPGGGYTF. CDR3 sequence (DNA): TGTGCCAGCAGTCCCGGGACACCGGGTGGTGGCTACACCTTC.

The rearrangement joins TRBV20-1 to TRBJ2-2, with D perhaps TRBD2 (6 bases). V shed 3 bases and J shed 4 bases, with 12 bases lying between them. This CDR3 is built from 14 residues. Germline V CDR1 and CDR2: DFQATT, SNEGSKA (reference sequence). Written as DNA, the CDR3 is TGCAGTGCTAGGGGGGGTTTCGGCACCGGGGAGCTGTTTTTT. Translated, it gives CSARGGFGTGELFF.

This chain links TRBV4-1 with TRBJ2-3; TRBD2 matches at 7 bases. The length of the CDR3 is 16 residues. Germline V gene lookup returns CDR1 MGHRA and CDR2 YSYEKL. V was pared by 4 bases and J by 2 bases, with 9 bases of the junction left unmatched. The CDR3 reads CASSPLGAGPTDTQYF. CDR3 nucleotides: TGCGCCAGCAGCCCCCTGGGAGCGGGACCCACAGATACGCAGTATTTT.

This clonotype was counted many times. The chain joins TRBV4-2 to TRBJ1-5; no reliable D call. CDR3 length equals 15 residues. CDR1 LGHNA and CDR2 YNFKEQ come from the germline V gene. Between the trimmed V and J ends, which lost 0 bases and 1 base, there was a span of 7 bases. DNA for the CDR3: TGTGCCAGCAGCCAAGAGGCTCAGAGCAATCAGCCCCAGCATTTT. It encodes CASSQEAQSNQPQHF.

Here the CDR3 reads CASSLGDRQRSYEQYF. As DNA, the CDR3 is TGTGCCAGCAGCTTAGGAGATCGGCAGAGGTCCTACGAGCAGTACTTC. The gene calls are TRBV7-9 and TRBJ2-7; the D is unclear. The germline CDR1 and CDR2 sequences are SEHNR and FQNEAQ (reference sequence). CDR3 length equals 16 residues. V was clipped by 1 base and J by 1 base, with 14 bases between them.

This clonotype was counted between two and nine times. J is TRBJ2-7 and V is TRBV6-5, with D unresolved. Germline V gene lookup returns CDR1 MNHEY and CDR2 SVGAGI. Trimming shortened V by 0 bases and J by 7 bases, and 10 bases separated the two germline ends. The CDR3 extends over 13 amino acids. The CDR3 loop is CASSYSGLVEQYF. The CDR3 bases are TGTGCCAGCAGTTACTCTGGTCTCGTGGAGCAGTACTTC.

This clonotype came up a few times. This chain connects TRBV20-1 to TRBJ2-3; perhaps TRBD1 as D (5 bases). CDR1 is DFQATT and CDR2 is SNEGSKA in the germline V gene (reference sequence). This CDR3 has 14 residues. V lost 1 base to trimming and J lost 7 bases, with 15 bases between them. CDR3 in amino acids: CSARVGAAANTQYF. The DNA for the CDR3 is TGCAGTGCTAGAGTAGGGGCCGCCGCGAATACGCAGTATTTT.

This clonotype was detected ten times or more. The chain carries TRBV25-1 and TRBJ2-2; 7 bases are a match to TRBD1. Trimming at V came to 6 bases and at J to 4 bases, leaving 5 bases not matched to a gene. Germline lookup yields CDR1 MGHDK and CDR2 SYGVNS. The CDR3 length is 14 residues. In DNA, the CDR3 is TGTGCCAGCAGGGAACAGGGGAGCACCGGGGAGCTGTTTTTT. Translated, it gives CASREQGSTGELFF.

CDR3 loop: CASTSPPGPSHEQYF. The CDR3 region has the DNA TGTGCCAGCACGTCCCCTCCCGGGCCTTCCCACGAGCAGTACTTC. The chain uses TRBV7-9 and TRBJ2-7; D remains ambiguous. Germline V lookup: CDR1 SEHNR, CDR2 FQNEAQ (reference sequence). The CDR3 spans 15 residues. The V end lost 7 bases, the J end lost 5 bases, and 21 bases lay between the germline ends.